The source of this T cell receptor beta chain is a study of human T cells and chemical hapten exposure. Study outcomes and limitations: Once DPC sensitization occurred, TCRs above 1 in 1000 frequency showed no change.

The study used a library that attached unique molecular identifiers to individual cDNA molecules. TCRdb re-derived calls from the RACE reads in MiXCR, one entry per CDR3 protein. The repertoire holds 50,000 or so distinct CDR3 sequences, with less than 4.5% as singletons. Specified time point: healthy volunteer bleed at 2 weeks. Total RNA was extracted from unfractionated whole blood. The germline V and J ends were trimmed by 2 bases and 3 bases, with 13 bases remaining between them. Germline assignment: CDR1 SGHAT and CDR2 FQDESV (reference sequence). The CDR3 sequence is 15 residues long. Concerning this clonotype itself: What it binds is unknown.

The sample was whole blood. This clonotype was sampled from a human donor in good health. Some clones in this sample may be carry-over from other donors' samples. This chain uses TRBV11-1 with TRBJ1-1, with D uncertain. CDR3 amino acids: CASSLSRTMDTEAFF. The CDR3 nucleotides are TGTGCCAGCAGCTTATCGAGGACGATGGACACTGAAGCTTTCTTT. The variable domain in full, with the rest retrieved from reference TRBV11-1 and TRBJ1-1, is EAEVAQSPRYKITEKSQAVAFWCDPISGHATLYWYRQILGQGPELLVQFQDESVVDDSQLPKDRFSAERLKGVDSTLKIQPAELGDSAMYLCASSLSRTMDTEAFFGQGTRLTVV.